This passage covers 31 T cell receptor beta chains from one sample sequenced in a study of shared clonotypes between healthy human individuals. TCRdb's copy holds only in-frame clones and misses some; the assay was immunoSEQ multiplex PCR. This table has about 2,100,000 clones, roughly 91% appearing once. Naivety among CD8 cells was defined by CD45RO negativity and positive CCR7 selection, thereby excluding terminally differentiated effector memory CD45RA+ cells. Sequenced material: naive CD8+ T cells from PBMCs. These receptors all stem from a young man in good health. Some clones in this sample may be carry-over from other donors' samples.

The chain couples TRBV27 to TRBJ1-1; weak D call: TRBD1 (6 bases). CDR1 is MNHEY, CDR2 SMNVEV, per germline (reference sequence). The CDR3 consists of 15 residues. V was pared by 4 bases and J by 0 bases, with 12 bases between. The CDR3, as DNA: TGTGCCAGCAGTTCCTTAAACAGGGTGAACACTGAAGCTTTCTTT. It codes for CASSSLNRVNTEAFF.

About this clone: This sample includes further DNA sequences coding for the same CDR3. The rearrangement uses TRBV5-1 and TRBJ2-5; 7 bases match TRBD2. This CDR3 is built from 16 residues. The germline gives CDR1 SGHRS, CDR2 YFSETQ. After removal of 0 bases from V and 2 bases from J, the junction contained 7 bases not matched to a gene. The CDR3 protein is CASSLGRGSNQETQYF. CDR3 bases: TGCGCCAGCAGCTTGGGGCGGGGGAGCAATCAAGAGACCCAGTACTTC.

This clone came up once. CDR3 sequence reads: CASSKDGTYEQYF. The CDR3 nucleotides are TGCGCCAGCAGTAAAGACGGAACCTACGAGCAGTACTTC. V gene TRBV5-1 combines with J gene TRBJ2-7; D gene uncertain. V gave up 5 bases and J gave up 2 bases, with 11 bases separating them. This CDR3 is 13 amino acids long. The germline V gene encodes CDR1 SGHRS and CDR2 YFSETQ.

The rearrangement uses TRBV5-8 and TRBJ2-7; D gene unclear. The CDR3 is made up of 19 amino acids. Trimming took off 4 bases at V and 5 bases at J, with 31 bases between the two ends. Germline V CDR1 and CDR2: SGHTS, YDEGEE. The CDR3 DNA reads TGTGCCAGCAGCCCTTCGACGATCAGGACCGCGATCCCCTCTGACGAGCAGTACTTC. It specifies CASSPSTIRTAIPSDEQYF.

This clone turned up a few times. The chain joins TRBV7-9 to TRBJ1-1; D not certain. Between the trimmed V and J ends, which lost 3 bases and 2 bases, there was a span of 16 bases. Germline lookup yields CDR1 SEHNR and CDR2 FQNEAQ (reference sequence). This CDR3 has 16 amino acids. CDR3 in amino acids: CASSFLPLGLNTEAFF. CDR3 DNA sequence: TGTGCCAGCAGCTTTCTCCCCTTGGGATTAAACACTGAAGCTTTCTTT.

This chain joins TRBV19 and TRBJ1-1; D remains unclear. V was trimmed by 1 base and J by 1 base, leaving 7 bases between them. The CDR3 runs to 14 residues. Germline CDR1 reads LNHDA; CDR2 reads SQIVND (reference sequence). The DNA of the CDR3 is TGTGCCAGTAGTATAGGGCACGAGAACACTGAAGCTTTCTTT. Translating gives CASSIGHENTEAFF. Full variable domain (rest looked up from reference TRBV19 and TRBJ1-1): DGGITQSPKYLFRKEGQNVTLSCEQNLNHDAMYWYRQDPGQGLRLIYYSQIVNDFQKGDIAEGYSVSREKKESFPLTVTSAQKNPTAFYLCASSIGHENTEAFFGQGTRLTVV.

The genes are TRBV7-7 and TRBJ2-4; D might be TRBD1 or TRBD2, each matching 6 bases. Germline assignment: CDR1 SSHAT and CDR2 FNYEAQ (reference sequence). There are 14 residues in the CDR3. V was shortened by 6 bases and J by 8 bases, with 17 bases between the two germline ends. The CDR3 spells CASRVSQRGDIQYF. CDR3 DNA sequence: TGTGCCAGCAGAGTCTCACAGAGGGGGGACATTCAGTACTTC.

The chain couples TRBV10-2 to TRBJ1-2; perhaps TRBD1 as D (6 bases). The germline gives CDR1 WSHSY, CDR2 SAAADI. The CDR3 extends over 15 amino acids. Trimming pared 3 bases from V and 8 bases from J, leaving 19 bases between. CDR3 bases: TGCGCCAGCAGTGAAACTCGCCAGGGGCTAGGGGGCTACACCTTC. This encodes CASSETRQGLGGYTF.

The rearrangement joins TRBV28 to TRBJ1-2; the match to TRBD1 covers 11 bases. V lost 5 bases and J lost 4; bases outside the gene matches: 6. The CDR3 loop spans 15 amino acids. Looked up from germline, CDR1 is MDHEN and CDR2 is SYDVKM. The CDR3 DNA sequence: TGTGCCAGCAGTCAACGGGACAGGGGGTTCTATGGCTACACCTTC. Translated, it gives CASSQRDRGFYGYTF.

The rearrangement links TRBV9 to TRBJ2-1, with 8 bases that match TRBD2. Germline assignment: CDR1 SGDLS and CDR2 YYNGEE. V lost 3 bases, J lost 1 base, and 6 bases stayed unmatched. The CDR3 is made up of 16 amino acids. The CDR3 DNA follows: TGTGCCAGCAGCGGCCTTAGCGGGATTTCCTACAATGAGCAGTTCTTC. This sequence encodes CASSGLSGISYNEQFF.

V and J are TRBV6-1 and TRBJ2-2; 10 positions match TRBD2. The CDR3 extends over 15 amino acids. Losses at the gene ends were 4 bases for V and 7 bases for J; bases not matched to a gene: 6. The V gene's germline CDR1 is MNHNS and CDR2 SASEGT. The CDR3 sequence is CASSGTSGRGGELFF. The CDR3 coding sequence is TGTGCCAGCAGTGGGACTAGCGGAAGAGGCGGGGAGCTGTTTTTT.

The chain employs TRBV11-2 and TRBJ2-1; possibly TRBD2 for D (6 bases). The CDR3 is made up of 17 amino acids. Trimming stripped 4 bases from V and 4 bases from J, with 20 bases between. Germline-derived CDR1 and CDR2 are SGHAT and FQNNGV. The CDR3 DNA reads TGTGCCAGCAGCTCCTCGCGACTAGAGGGTTCGTACAATGAGCAGTTCTTC. Its protein product is CASSSSRLEGSYNEQFF.

This sequence joins TRBV25-1 and TRBJ1-1; 8 bases match TRBD1. This CDR3 has 13 amino acids. Germline CDR1 is MGHDK and CDR2 is SYGVNS. V shed 2 bases and J 8 bases; nucleotides not matched to a gene: 4. CDR3 amino acids: CASSERGQGEAFF. CDR3 nucleotide sequence: TGTGCCAGCAGTGAACGTGGACAGGGAGAAGCTTTCTTT.

The chain employs TRBV5-1 and TRBJ2-7; D is perhaps TRBD1 or TRBD2 (6 bases each). V lost 5 bases and J 1 base, leaving 16 bases between the germline ends. The CDR3 has 15 amino acids. Germline CDR1 reads SGHRS; CDR2 reads YFSETQ. This CDR3 is CASRLRGDLSYEQYF. In DNA form, the CDR3 reads TGCGCCAGCAGATTAAGGGGGGATTTATCCTACGAGCAGTACTTC.

For the CDR3, the DNA is TGCGCCAGCAGCCAATTATCCTACCCTGCAACTAATGAAAAACTGTTTTTT. Translating it yields CASSQLSYPATNEKLFF. The chain employs TRBV4-1 and TRBJ1-4; D gene uncertain. V was clipped by 2 bases and J by 0 bases, with 13 bases between them. CDR1 is MGHRA and CDR2 is YSYEKL in the germline V gene. The length of the CDR3 is 17 residues.

The chain uses TRBV11-2 and TRBJ2-1; D is uncertain. The CDR3 sequence is 12 residues long. Germline V gives CDR1 SGHAT, CDR2 FQNNGV. Trimming took 1 base from V and 9 from J, leaving 7 bases between them. Here the CDR3 reads CASSLGRAEQFF. The CDR3 nucleotides read TGTGCCAGCAGCTTAGGCCGGGCTGAGCAGTTCTTC. Full variable domain (missing parts from reference TRBV11-2 and TRBJ2-1): EAGVAQSPRYKIIEKRQSVAFWCNPISGHATLYWYQQILGQGPKLLIQFQNNGVVDDSQLPKDRFSAERLKGVDSTLKIQPAKLEDSAVYLCASSLGRAEQFFGPGTRLTVL.

The chain has TRBV10-3 and TRBJ2-1; maybe TRBD2 (6 bases). CDR1 and CDR2 from the germline V gene are ENHRY and SYGVKD. V was trimmed by 6 bases and J by 10 bases, leaving 13 bases between them. CDR3 length: 12 residues. The CDR3, as DNA: TGTGCCATCAGCGAGCCGCGGGGCGAGCAGTTCTTC. This translates into CAISEPRGEQFF.

The chain links TRBV19 to TRBJ2-7; the D gene is possibly TRBD2 (5 bases). Trimming shortened V by 3 bases and J by 3 bases, and 12 bases separated the two germline ends. This CDR3 is 14 amino acids long. CDR1 is LNHDA, CDR2 SQIVND, per germline (reference sequence). Here the CDR3 DNA reads TGTGCCAGTAGTATCGGCGACTACTACTACGAGCAGTACTTC. Translation gives CASSIGDYYYEQYF. Based on the CDR3 plus reference TRBV19 and TRBJ2-7, the full variable domain is DGGITQSPKYLFRKEGQNVTLSCEQNLNHDAMYWYRQDPGQGLRLIYYSQIVNDFQKGDIAEGYSVSREKKESFPLTVTSAQKNPTAFYLCASSIGDYYYEQYFGPGTRLTVT.

The CDR3 region is CASSPSGSGGETQYF. The CDR3 DNA reads as TGTGCCAGCTCCCCTAGCGGGAGTGGCGGAGAGACCCAGTACTTC. The chain carries TRBV9 and TRBJ2-5; TRBD2 aligns across 10 bases. The CDR3 has 15 amino acids. Germline CDR1 is SGDLS and CDR2 is YYNGEE. V lost 7 bases, J lost 4 bases, and 10 bases stayed unmatched.

This rearrangement joins TRBV27 to TRBJ1-1; no clear D. Germline V CDR1 and CDR2: MNHEY, SMNVEV (reference sequence). The CDR3 extends over 15 amino acids. The ends were cut back, 1 base at V and 2 bases at J, with 11 bases in the middle. CDR3 loop: CASSLWAAGNTEAFF. CDR3 nucleotide sequence: TGTGCCAGCAGTTTATGGGCAGCCGGAAACACTGAAGCTTTCTTT.

The chain combines TRBV27 with TRBJ1-5, with D unresolved. Germline lookup yields CDR1 MNHEY and CDR2 SMNVEV (reference sequence). CDR3 length: 17 residues. V was pared by 2 bases and J by 2 bases, with 16 bases between. The CDR3 loop is CASSLTSVLGGNQPQHF. The CDR3 nucleotides are TGTGCCAGCAGTTTAACGTCCGTATTAGGAGGCAATCAGCCCCAGCATTTT.

About this clone: The identical CDR3 is also encoded by other nucleotide sequences in the sample. This rearrangement joins TRBV11-2 to TRBJ1-5, with a weak D call TRBD1 (5 bases). The germline V gene encodes CDR1 SGHAT and CDR2 FQNNGV. Trimming took 6 bases from V and 2 from J, leaving 11 bases between them. The CDR3 has 14 residues. CDR3 sequence reads: CASSPGRGNQPQHF. CDR3 in DNA: TGTGCCAGCAGTCCGGGACGGGGCAATCAGCCCCAGCATTTT.

This clone was seen only once. The chain combines TRBV28 with TRBJ2-3; D tentatively fits TRBD1 or TRBD2 (5 bases each). Deletions cut 5 bases from V and 1 base from J, with 13 bases between. Looked up from germline, CDR1 is MDHEN and CDR2 is SYDVKM. The CDR3 runs 15 residues. The CDR3 sequence: CASSPLWDRTDTQYF. CDR3 sequence (DNA): TGTGCCAGCAGTCCCTTATGGGACCGCACAGATACGCAGTATTTT. The variable domain in full, with the rest retrieved from reference TRBV28 and TRBJ2-3, is DVKVTQSSRYLVKRTGEKVFLECVQDMDHENMFWYRQDPGLGLRLIYFSYDVKMKEKGDIPEGYSVSREKKERFSLILESASTNQTSMYLCASSPLWDRTDTQYFGPGTRLTVL.

The chain carries TRBV7-9 and TRBJ1-3; no firm D call. V shed 5 bases and J shed 11 bases, with 13 bases lying between them. The CDR3 is 12 amino acids. In germline, CDR1 is SEHNR, CDR2 FQNEAQ (reference sequence). The chain's CDR3 is CASSKGTEAIYF. The CDR3 nucleotides read TGTGCCAGCAGCAAAGGAACCGAGGCCATATATTTT.

The rearrangement uses TRBV6-1 and TRBJ2-7; 8 bases map to TRBD1. This CDR3 region has 14 residues. With 4 bases clipped from V and 6 bases from J, the junction kept 8 bases outside the gene matches. Germline assignment: CDR1 MNHNS and CDR2 SASEGT. CDR3 sequence: CASSASGGWVEQYF. For the CDR3, the DNA is TGTGCCAGCAGTGCCTCAGGGGGCTGGGTCGAGCAGTACTTC.

The chain is built from TRBV10-3 and TRBJ1-5; 7 bases are a match to TRBD1. Looked up from germline, CDR1 is ENHRY and CDR2 is SYGVKD. After removal of 1 base from V and 6 bases from J, the junction contained 3 bases not matched to a gene. This CDR3 has 14 amino acids. The CDR3 region is CAISEFKGAQPQHF. Written as DNA, the CDR3 is TGTGCCATCAGTGAGTTTAAGGGGGCTCAGCCCCAGCATTTT.

This chain connects TRBV27 to TRBJ2-7, with 13 bases identical to TRBD2. Germline CDR1 and CDR2: MNHEY and SMNVEV (reference sequence). CDR3 length: 17 residues. V shed 4 bases, J shed 1 base, and the junction held 7 bases outside the gene matches. The CDR3 DNA sequence: TGTGCCAGCAGTTCACGGACTAGCGGGAGTTTTTCCTACGAGCAGTACTTC. Residues: CASSSRTSGSFSYEQYF.

Notes on this clone: The same CDR3 is also encoded by other DNA sequences in this sample. The chain carries TRBV30 and TRBJ2-1; 11 positions match TRBD2. The V gene's germline CDR1 is GTSNPN and CDR2 SVGIG (reference sequence). V was pared by 6 bases and J by 3 bases, with 4 bases of the junction left unmatched. This CDR3 spans 14 amino acids. The CDR3 loop reads CACPGLADYNEQFF. The CDR3 coding sequence is TGTGCCTGTCCGGGACTAGCGGACTACAATGAGCAGTTCTTC. The whole variable domain, filled in from reference TRBV30 and TRBJ2-1, reads SQTIHQWPATLVQPVGSPLSLECTVEGTSNPNLYWYRQAAGRGLQLLFYSVGIGQISSEVPQNLSASRPQDRQFILSSKKLLLSDSGFYLCACPGLADYNEQFFGPGTRLTVL.

The chain has TRBV10-3 and TRBJ2-7; 9 nucleotides agree with TRBD1. The germline V gene has CDR1 ENHRY and CDR2 SYGVKD. The V segment lost 0 bases and the J segment 3 bases; nucleotides outside the gene matches: 3. The CDR3 loop spans 15 amino acids. The CDR3 here is CAISESGQGIYEQYF. CDR3 in DNA: TGTGCCATCAGTGAGTCGGGACAGGGTATCTACGAGCAGTACTTC.

Turning to this clone: The same CDR3 can be traced to other DNA sequences in this sample. V and J are TRBV5-4 and TRBJ2-7; no definite D call. Trimming pared 3 bases from V and 2 bases from J, leaving 9 bases between. This CDR3 contains 13 residues. Germline CDR1 is SGHNT and CDR2 is YYREEE (reference sequence). CDR3 protein: CASSSPGAYEQYF. Here the CDR3 DNA reads TGTGCCAGCAGCTCTCCGGGCGCCTACGAGCAGTACTTC.

Points on this clone: Other DNA sequences of this sample code for an identical CDR3. The chain links TRBV6-6 to TRBJ2-7; 9 nucleotides line up with TRBD1. Germline V gene lookup returns CDR1 MNHNY and CDR2 SVGAGI (reference sequence). V shed 2 bases, J shed 4 bases, and the junction held 6 bases outside the gene matches. The CDR3 contains 15 residues. CDR3 nucleotide sequence: TGTGCCAGCAGTTACAGCTCGGACAGGGGTTACGAGCAGTACTTC. This sequence encodes CASSYSSDRGYEQYF.